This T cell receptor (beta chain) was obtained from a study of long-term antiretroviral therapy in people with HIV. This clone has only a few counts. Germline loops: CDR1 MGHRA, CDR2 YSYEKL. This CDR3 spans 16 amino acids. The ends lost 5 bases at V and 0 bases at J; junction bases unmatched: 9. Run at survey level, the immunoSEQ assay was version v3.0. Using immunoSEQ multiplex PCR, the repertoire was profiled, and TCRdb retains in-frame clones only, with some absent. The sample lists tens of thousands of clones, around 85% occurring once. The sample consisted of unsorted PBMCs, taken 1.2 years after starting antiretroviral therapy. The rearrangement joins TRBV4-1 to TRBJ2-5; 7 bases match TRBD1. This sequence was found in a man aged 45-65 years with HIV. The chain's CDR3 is CASSFRTGEYQETQYF. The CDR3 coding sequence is TGCGCCAGCAGCTTTCGGACAGGAGAGTACCAAGAGACCCAGTACTTC.